These 27 T cell receptor beta chains originate from one sample sequenced in a study of T-cell reconstitution after alpha-beta-depleted transplantation in children. Preparing the TCRbeta library involved the use of unique molecular identifiers. Each CDR3 protein is one row after TCRdb ran MiXCR on the PCR reads. This repertoire shows about 440,000 distinct CDR3 sequences, roughly 43% found once; its top ten account for approximately 25%. This material consisted of PBMCs, taken before TCRalphabeta/CD19-depleted stem cell transplant. These receptors were collected from a girl between 2 and 10 years old with aplastic anemia, due to receive a stem cell transplant.

The rearrangement joins TRBV2 to TRBJ2-1; D ambiguous. Germline CDR1 and CDR2: SNHLY and FYNNEI. This CDR3 region has 15 residues. Deletions cut 3 bases from V and 0 bases from J, with 9 bases between. The CDR3 region is CASSEPDDSYNEQFF. The CDR3 DNA reads as TGTGCCAGCAGTGAGCCAGACGACTCCTACAATGAGCAGTTCTTC.

This clonotype occurred a few times. The V and J genes are TRBV20-1 and TRBJ2-3; TRBD2 matches 8 bases. Per germline, CDR1 DFQATT and CDR2 SNEGSKA (reference sequence). The CDR3 length is 18 residues. J was trimmed by 2 bases and V by 3 bases; bases with no gene match: 16. This CDR3 is CSARVQEGSGSPTDTQYF. The CDR3 DNA reads as TGCAGTGCTAGGGTTCAAGAGGGAAGCGGGAGCCCCACAGATACGCAGTATTTT.

The chain has TRBV4-2 and TRBJ2-1; TRBD1 might be the D (6 bases). V lost 4 bases and J 8 bases, leaving 18 bases between the germline ends. Germline V CDR1 and CDR2: LGHNA, YNFKEQ. There are 15 residues in the CDR3. The CDR3 bases are TGTGCCAGCAGCCCAGGGACAACAGTCGGCCATGAGCAGTTCTTC. Protein product: CASSPGTTVGHEQFF.

The CDR3 DNA sequence: TGCAGCGTTGACTCCAGGACTAGCGGGTACAATGAGCAGTTCTTC. Protein: CSVDSRTSGYNEQFF. The V and J genes are TRBV29-1 and TRBJ2-1, with 11 nucleotides matching TRBD2. CDR3 length: 15 amino acids. Germline CDR1 and CDR2: SQVTM and ANQGSEA. V was pared by 3 bases and J by 4 bases, with 5 bases of the junction left unmatched.

This clonotype was counted ten times or more. This rearrangement joins TRBV7-2 to TRBJ2-5, with D hard to call. The germline V and J ends were trimmed by 5 bases and 1 base, with 11 bases remaining between them. Per germline, CDR1 SGHTA and CDR2 FQGNSA. The CDR3 spans 14 residues. This CDR3 is CASSPAPAQETQYF. In nucleotides, the CDR3 is TGTGCCAGCAGCCCCGCCCCTGCCCAAGAGACCCAGTACTTC.

The sample holds a few counts of this clonotype. The rearrangement uses TRBV6-1 and TRBJ1-2; D is possibly TRBD1 (5 bases). The CDR3 has 13 residues. V was clipped by 3 bases and J by 7 bases, with 12 bases between them. The germline gives CDR1 MNHNS, CDR2 SASEGT. Here the CDR3 reads CASSDWGGGGYTF. The CDR3 DNA follows: TGTGCCAGCAGTGACTGGGGGGGAGGTGGCTACACCTTC.

This chain uses TRBV20-1 with TRBJ2-1; 7 bases agree with TRBD2. This CDR3 comprises 15 residues. Losses at the gene ends were 6 bases for V and 6 bases for J; bases not matched to a gene: 14. Germline loops: CDR1 DFQATT, CDR2 SNEGSKA (reference sequence). The CDR3 sequence is CSAIKSGATSNEQFF. In DNA form, the CDR3 reads TGCAGTGCGATAAAGAGCGGGGCTACGTCCAATGAGCAGTTCTTC.

This clonotype was counted between two and nine times. This may be a read error, as it is one base from a much larger clone. This chain joins TRBV6-1 and TRBJ2-3; D is undetermined. Germline CDR1 reads MNHNS; CDR2 reads SASEGT. The length of the CDR3 is 12 residues. The germline V and J ends were trimmed by 4 bases and 2 bases, with 4 bases remaining between them. The CDR3 loop reads CASSGYTDTQYF. Here the CDR3 DNA reads TGTGCCAGCAGTGGGTACACAGATACGCAGTATTTT.

The V gene is TRBV2, the J gene TRBJ2-3, with a weak D call TRBD2 (6 bases). Trimming left V 2 bases short and J 2 bases short, with 14 bases between. This CDR3 is 16 amino acids long. Germline CDR1 is SNHLY and CDR2 is FYNNEI. This chain's CDR3 is CASSELASANTDTQYF. The CDR3 DNA reads TGTGCCAGCAGTGAATTGGCTAGCGCGAACACAGATACGCAGTATTTT.

This clonotype is a singleton in its sample. The V gene is TRBV20-1, the J gene TRBJ2-1, with D tentatively TRBD1 or TRBD2 (5 bases each). V was clipped by 5 bases and J by 9 bases, with 14 bases between them. The CDR3 sequence is 12 residues long. Germline V gene data show CDR1 as DFQATT and CDR2 as SNEGSKA (reference sequence). The DNA of the CDR3 is TGCAGTGCTCTCCGGGACCGCGGTGAGCAGTTCTTC. Protein product: CSALRDRGEQFF.

This clonotype was counted ten times or more. This sequence joins TRBV20-1 and TRBJ2-1; D remains unclear. Looked up from germline, CDR1 is DFQATT and CDR2 is SNEGSKA (reference sequence). The length of the CDR3 is 14 residues. V lost 3 bases and J lost 6, with 15 bases in between. DNA for the CDR3: TGCAGTGCTAGTCGCAGTCTCCTTAGCAATGAGCAGTTCTTC. Translation: CSASRSLLSNEQFF.

The CDR3 bases are TGCAGTGCTAGACTAAAGACGATGGGTGAGCAGTTCTTC. Translation gives CSARLKTMGEQFF. The V gene is TRBV20-1, the J gene TRBJ2-1, with D unclear. The CDR3 is made up of 13 amino acids. CDR1 DFQATT and CDR2 SNEGSKA come from the germline V gene (reference sequence). With 2 bases removed from V and 9 bases from J, the gap between germline ends came to 14 bases.

The chain couples TRBV29-1 to TRBJ2-7; 11 bases are a match to TRBD2. CDR1 SQVTM and CDR2 ANQGSEA come from the germline V gene. The J segment lost 2 bases and the V segment lost 6 bases, leaving 3 bases of the junction unmatched. This CDR3 contains 13 residues. The CDR3: CSVETSGTYEQYF. The CDR3 DNA sequence: TGCAGCGTCGAGACTAGCGGGACCTACGAGCAGTACTTC.

The chain has TRBV20-1 and TRBJ1-2; TRBD1 matches at 7 bases. Trimming at V came to 6 bases and at J to 2 bases, leaving 9 bases not matched to a gene. This CDR3 has 14 amino acids. Germline V lookup: CDR1 DFQATT, CDR2 SNEGSKA (reference sequence). The CDR3 reads CSAPPDRANYGYTF. Written as DNA, the CDR3 is TGCAGTGCACCGCCCGACAGGGCAAACTATGGCTACACCTTC.

This clonotype was detected many times. The chain joins TRBV9 to TRBJ2-1, with TRBD2 identical over 9 bases. V trimming: 4 bases; J trimming: 3 bases; junction bases outside the gene matches: 8. CDR1 and CDR2 (germline): SGDLS, YYNGEE. The CDR3 loop spans 16 amino acids. CDR3 protein: CASSPQTSGFYNEQFF. DNA of the CDR3: TGTGCCAGCAGCCCCCAGACTAGCGGTTTCTACAATGAGCAGTTCTTC.

This clonotype has a count of ten or more. The chain is built from TRBV5-1 and TRBJ2-7; 13 bases map to TRBD2. CDR1 and CDR2 from the germline V gene are SGHRS and YFSETQ. This CDR3 comprises 16 residues. V dropped 0 bases and J dropped 3; count of bases not matched to a gene: 3. The CDR3 DNA sequence: TGCGCCAGCAGCTTGGTAACTAGCGGGAGGGGCTACGAGCAGTACTTC. Its translation is CASSLVTSGRGYEQYF.

This clonotype was detected once. V and J are TRBV4-1 and TRBJ2-7; the D gene is possibly TRBD1 (6 bases). The CDR3 loop spans 14 amino acids. Germline assignment: CDR1 MGHRA and CDR2 YSYEKL. V was trimmed by 6 bases and J by 7 bases, leaving 19 bases between them. The chain's CDR3 is CASRPSQTQGEQYF. The CDR3 DNA is TGCGCCAGCAGACCGAGTCAAACCCAGGGGGAGCAGTACTTC.

The chain recombines TRBV20-1 with TRBJ2-7, with D possibly being TRBD1 (6 bases). CDR3 size: 10 residues. In germline, CDR1 is DFQATT, CDR2 SNEGSKA (reference sequence). V lost 6 bases and J lost 6, with 9 bases in between. CDR3 residues: CSAQGTEQYF. CDR3 sequence (DNA): TGCAGTGCGCAGGGGACCGAGCAGTACTTC.

The V and J genes are TRBV7-9 and TRBJ2-1, with TRBD2 as a possible D gene (6 bases). CDR1 and CDR2 from the germline V gene are SEHNR and FQNEAQ (reference sequence). This CDR3 has 15 residues. Trimming removed 4 bases at V and 1 base at J, with 11 bases between. The CDR3 protein is CASSWRDGSYNEQFF. Here the CDR3 DNA reads TGTGCCAGCAGCTGGAGGGACGGATCCTACAATGAGCAGTTCTTC.

This clonotype occurred many times. The chain recombines TRBV10-3 with TRBJ1-1; D may be TRBD1 (6 bases). V lost 3 bases to trimming and J lost 4 bases, with 18 bases between them. CDR3 length: 16 amino acids. Germline-derived CDR1 and CDR2 are ENHRY and SYGVKD. The CDR3 DNA reads as TGTGCCATCAGTGATGGGACATTTATACATCCCACTGAAGCTTTCTTT. This encodes CAISDGTFIHPTEAFF.

This clonotype was seen a single time. V usage is TRBV5-1 and J usage is TRBJ2-7; tentatively, D is TRBD1 or TRBD2 (6 bases each). The CDR3 contains 15 residues. Trimming cost V 4 bases and J 3 bases, with 17 bases left between them. CDR1 is SGHRS and CDR2 is YFSETQ in the germline V gene. In DNA, the CDR3 is TGCGCCAGCAGCCCCACTGTCGGGGGCCTCTACGAGCAGTACTTC. Translation gives CASSPTVGGLYEQYF.

This clonotype was recorded once. The rearrangement joins TRBV5-1 to TRBJ1-1; D gene ambiguous. The germline CDR1 and CDR2 sequences are SGHRS and YFSETQ. The CDR3 spans 12 residues. Trimming cost V 5 bases and J 8 bases, with 13 bases left between them. The CDR3 region is CASSPDGFEAFF. The CDR3, as DNA: TGCGCCAGCAGTCCGGACGGTTTCGAAGCTTTCTTT. The whole variable domain, remainder taken from reference TRBV5-1 and TRBJ1-1, is KAGVTQTPRYLIKTRGQQVTLSCSPISGHRSVSWYQQTPGQGLQFLFEYFSETQRNKGNFPGRFSGRQFSNSRSEMNVSTLELGDSALYLCASSPDGFEAFFGQGTRLTVV.

This clonotype was seen many times. The chain is built from TRBV5-6 and TRBJ2-1; 8 bases map to TRBD1. The CDR3 totals 15 residues. The ends lost 1 base at V and 2 bases at J; junction bases unmatched: 2. Germline CDR1 and CDR2: SGHDT and YYEEEE. This CDR3 reads CASSLLDRAYNEQFF. Here the CDR3 DNA reads TGTGCCAGCAGCTTGCTGGACAGGGCCTACAATGAGCAGTTCTTC.

This clonotype showed up just once. This chain links TRBV15 with TRBJ2-1, with TRBD1 identical over 7 bases. J lost 5 bases, V lost 0 bases, and 7 bases had no gene match. The CDR3 runs 16 residues. Germline assignment: CDR1 LNHNV and CDR2 YYDKDF (reference sequence). The DNA for the CDR3 is TGTGCCACCAGCAGAGATTTGAACAGGGGTGACAATGAGCAGTTCTTC. It specifies CATSRDLNRGDNEQFF.

This clonotype was observed many times. The V call is TRBV12-3 or TRBV12-4, the J call TRBJ1-3; D is ambiguous. The CDR3 spans 15 residues. V was clipped by 3 bases and J by 4 bases, with 13 bases between them. The CDR3 coding sequence is TGTGCCAGCAGTTTTACCGGGGAACTAGGAAACACCATATATTTT. Encoded protein: CASSFTGELGNTIYF.

This sequence joins TRBV5-1 and TRBJ1-1; TRBD1 matches 9 bases. From germline, CDR1 is SGHRS and CDR2 YFSETQ. The CDR3 is 16 amino acids. Unmatched junction bases numbered 13, after V lost 7 bases and J lost 3 bases. CDR3 DNA: TGCGCCAGCCGCCGGGGACAGGGCCTTTCAGACACTGAAGCTTTCTTT. Protein sequence: CASRRGQGLSDTEAFF. The full variable domain, with the rest looked up from reference TRBV5-1 and TRBJ1-1, is KAGVTQTPRYLIKTRGQQVTLSCSPISGHRSVSWYQQTPGQGLQFLFEYFSETQRNKGNFPGRFSGRQFSNSRSEMNVSTLELGDSALYLCASRRGQGLSDTEAFFGQGTRLTVV.

In this sample, this clonotype turned up once. The chain is built from TRBV10-3 and TRBJ2-7; a possible D gene is TRBD1 (6 bases). This CDR3 contains 13 residues. Deletions cut 6 bases from V and 5 bases from J, with 14 bases between. Germline V gene lookup returns CDR1 ENHRY and CDR2 SYGVKD. The CDR3 is CAIRLTGNDEQYF. The CDR3 DNA follows: TGTGCCATCAGGTTAACAGGGAACGACGAGCAGTACTTC.